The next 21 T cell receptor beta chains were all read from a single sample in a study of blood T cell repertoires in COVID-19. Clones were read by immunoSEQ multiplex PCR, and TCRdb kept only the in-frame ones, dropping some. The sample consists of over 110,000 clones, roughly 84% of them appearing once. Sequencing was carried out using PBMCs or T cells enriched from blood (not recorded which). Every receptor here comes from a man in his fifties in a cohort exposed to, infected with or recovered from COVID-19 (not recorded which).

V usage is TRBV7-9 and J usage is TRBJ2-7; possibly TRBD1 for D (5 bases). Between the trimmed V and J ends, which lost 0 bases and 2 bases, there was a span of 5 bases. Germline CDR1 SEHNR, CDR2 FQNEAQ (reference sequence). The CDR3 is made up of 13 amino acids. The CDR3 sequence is CASSLARAYEQYF. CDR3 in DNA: TGTGCCAGCAGCTTAGCCAGGGCCTACGAGCAGTACTTC.

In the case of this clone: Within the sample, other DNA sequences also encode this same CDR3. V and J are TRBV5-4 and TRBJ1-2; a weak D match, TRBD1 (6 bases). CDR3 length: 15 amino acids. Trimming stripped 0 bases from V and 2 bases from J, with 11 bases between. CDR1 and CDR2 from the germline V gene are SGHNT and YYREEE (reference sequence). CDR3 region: CASSLAGQTNYGYTF. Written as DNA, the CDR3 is TGTGCCAGCAGCTTGGCCGGACAGACAAACTATGGCTACACCTTC. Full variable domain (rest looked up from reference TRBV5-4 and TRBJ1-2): ETGVTQSPTHLIKTRGQQVTLRCSSQSGHNTVSWYQQALGQGPQFIFQYYREEENGRGNFPPRFSGLQFPNYSSELNVNALELDDSALYLCASSLAGQTNYGYTFGSGTRLTVV.

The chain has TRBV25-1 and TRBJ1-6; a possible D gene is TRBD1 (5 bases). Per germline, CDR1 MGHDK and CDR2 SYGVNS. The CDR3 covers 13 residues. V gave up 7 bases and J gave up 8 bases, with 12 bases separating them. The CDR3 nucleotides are TGTGCCAGCAAGGTCGGGGGAGATTCACCCCTCCACTTT. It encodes CASKVGGDSPLHF.

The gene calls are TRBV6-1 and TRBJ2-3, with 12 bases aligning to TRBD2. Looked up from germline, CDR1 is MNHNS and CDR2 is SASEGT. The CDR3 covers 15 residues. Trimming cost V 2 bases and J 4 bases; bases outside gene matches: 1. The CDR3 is CASSELAGGPDTQYF. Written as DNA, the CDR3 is TGTGCCAGCAGTGAACTAGCGGGGGGGCCAGATACGCAGTATTTT.

CDR3 sequence: CASSPSRVFQETQYF. The CDR3 DNA reads TGTGCCAGCAGCCCCAGCAGGGTTTTCCAAGAGACCCAGTACTTC. This chain links TRBV7-9 with TRBJ2-5; tentative D call: TRBD1 (5 bases). The CDR3 has 15 residues. Germline CDR1 SEHNR, CDR2 FQNEAQ (reference sequence). V lost 5 bases to trimming and J lost 1 base, with 14 bases between them.

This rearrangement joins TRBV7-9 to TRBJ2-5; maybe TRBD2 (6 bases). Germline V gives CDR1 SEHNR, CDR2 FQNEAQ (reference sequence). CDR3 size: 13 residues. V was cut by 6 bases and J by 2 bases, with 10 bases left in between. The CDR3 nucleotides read TGTGCCAGCAGAAAACGGGAGCAAGAGACCCAGTACTTC. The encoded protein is CASRKREQETQYF.

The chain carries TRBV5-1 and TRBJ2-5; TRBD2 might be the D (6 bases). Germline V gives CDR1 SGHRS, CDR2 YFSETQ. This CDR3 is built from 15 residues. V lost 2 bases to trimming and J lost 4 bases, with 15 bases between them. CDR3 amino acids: CASSFQGGSTETQYF. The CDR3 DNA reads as TGCGCCAGCAGCTTCCAGGGAGGTTCGACAGAGACCCAGTACTTC.

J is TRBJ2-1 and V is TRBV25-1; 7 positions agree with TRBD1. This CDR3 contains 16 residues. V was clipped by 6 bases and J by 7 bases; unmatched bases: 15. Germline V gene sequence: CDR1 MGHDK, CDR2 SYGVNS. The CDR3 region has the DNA TGTGCCAGCAGCCCCAAGGGAGATATCAGGGGGAATGAGCAGTTCTTC. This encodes CASSPKGDIRGNEQFF.

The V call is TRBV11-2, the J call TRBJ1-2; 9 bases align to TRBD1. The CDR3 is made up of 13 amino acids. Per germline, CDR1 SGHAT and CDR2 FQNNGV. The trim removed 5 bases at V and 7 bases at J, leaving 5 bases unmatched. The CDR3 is CASSRDREAGYTF. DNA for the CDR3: TGTGCCAGCAGCCGGGACAGGGAAGCTGGCTACACCTTC.

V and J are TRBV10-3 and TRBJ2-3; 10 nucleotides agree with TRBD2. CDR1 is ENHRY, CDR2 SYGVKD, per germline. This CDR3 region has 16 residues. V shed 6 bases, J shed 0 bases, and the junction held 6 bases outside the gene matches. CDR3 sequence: CAIRKAGGASTDTQYF. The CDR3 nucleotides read TGTGCCATCAGGAAAGCGGGAGGGGCTAGCACAGATACGCAGTATTTT.

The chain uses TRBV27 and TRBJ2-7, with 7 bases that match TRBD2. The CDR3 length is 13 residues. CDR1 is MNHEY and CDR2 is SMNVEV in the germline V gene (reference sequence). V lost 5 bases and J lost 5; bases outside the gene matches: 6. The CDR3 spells CASSPGLPNEQYF. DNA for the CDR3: TGTGCCAGCAGTCCGGGACTACCCAACGAGCAGTACTTC.

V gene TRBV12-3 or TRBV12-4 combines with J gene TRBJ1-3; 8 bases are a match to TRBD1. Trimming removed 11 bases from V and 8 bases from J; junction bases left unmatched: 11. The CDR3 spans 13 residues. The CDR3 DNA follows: TGTGCCGGACAGACAGGGGTTGTCGACACCATATATTTT. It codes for CAGQTGVVDTIYF.

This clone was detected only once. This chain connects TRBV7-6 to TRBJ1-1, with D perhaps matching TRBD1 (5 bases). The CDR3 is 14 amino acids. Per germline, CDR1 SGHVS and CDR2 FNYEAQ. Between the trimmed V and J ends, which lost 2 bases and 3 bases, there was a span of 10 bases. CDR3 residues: CASSLFGGDTEAFF. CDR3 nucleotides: TGTGCCAGCAGCTTATTTGGGGGGGACACTGAAGCTTTCTTT.

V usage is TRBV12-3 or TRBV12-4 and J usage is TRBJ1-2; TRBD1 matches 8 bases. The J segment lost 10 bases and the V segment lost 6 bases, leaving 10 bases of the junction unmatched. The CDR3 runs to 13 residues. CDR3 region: CASRRTTGGHYTF. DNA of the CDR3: TGTGCCAGCAGGCGGACTACAGGGGGGCACTACACCTTC.

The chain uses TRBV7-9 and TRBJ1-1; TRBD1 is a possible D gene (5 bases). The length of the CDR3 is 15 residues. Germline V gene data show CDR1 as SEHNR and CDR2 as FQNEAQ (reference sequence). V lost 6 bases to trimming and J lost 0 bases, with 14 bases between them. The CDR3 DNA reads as TGTGCCAGCAGGGCTGGGGCTGGGATGAACACTGAAGCTTTCTTT. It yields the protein CASRAGAGMNTEAFF.

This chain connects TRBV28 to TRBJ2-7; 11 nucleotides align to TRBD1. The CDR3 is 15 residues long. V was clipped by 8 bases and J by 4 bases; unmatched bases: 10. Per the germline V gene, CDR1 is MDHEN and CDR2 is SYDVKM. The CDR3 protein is CASGLRDRGGYEQYF. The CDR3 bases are TGTGCCAGCGGCCTCCGGGACAGGGGGGGGTACGAGCAGTACTTC.

DNA of the CDR3: TGTGCCAGCAGGGGGGCCTACACTGAAGCTTTCTTT. Amino acids: CASRGAYTEAFF. The genes are TRBV6-5 and TRBJ1-1; tentative D call: TRBD1 (6 bases). The CDR3 spans 12 residues. Trimming took off 6 bases at V and 3 bases at J, with 8 bases between the two ends. From germline, CDR1 is MNHEY and CDR2 SVGAGI.

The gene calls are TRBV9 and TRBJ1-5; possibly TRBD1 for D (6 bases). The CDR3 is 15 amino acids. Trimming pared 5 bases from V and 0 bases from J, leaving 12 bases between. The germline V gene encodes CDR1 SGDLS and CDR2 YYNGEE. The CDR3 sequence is CASSEGDLSNQPQHF. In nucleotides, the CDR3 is TGTGCCAGCAGTGAGGGGGACCTTAGCAATCAGCCCCAGCATTTT.

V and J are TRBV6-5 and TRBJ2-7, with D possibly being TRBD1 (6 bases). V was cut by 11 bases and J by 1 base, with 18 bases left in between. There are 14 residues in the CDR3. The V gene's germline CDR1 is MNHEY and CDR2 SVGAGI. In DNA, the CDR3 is TGTGCCCTAGGCGGTATAGGGGGTTCCTACGAGCAGTACTTC. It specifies CALGGIGGSYEQYF.

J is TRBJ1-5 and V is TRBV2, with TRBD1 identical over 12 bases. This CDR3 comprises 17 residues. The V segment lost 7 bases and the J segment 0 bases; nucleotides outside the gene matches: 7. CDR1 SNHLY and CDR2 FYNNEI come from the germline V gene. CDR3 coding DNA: TGTGCCAGCACCCCGGGACAGGGGGCTTTTAGCAATCAGCCCCAGCATTTT. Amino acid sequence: CASTPGQGAFSNQPQHF. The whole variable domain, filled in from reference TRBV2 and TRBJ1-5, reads EPEVTQTPSHQVTQMGQEVILRCVPISNHLYFYWYRQILGQKVEFLVSFYNNEISEKSEIFDDQFSVERPDGSNFTLKIRSTKLEDSAMYFCASTPGQGAFSNQPQHFGDGTRLSIL.

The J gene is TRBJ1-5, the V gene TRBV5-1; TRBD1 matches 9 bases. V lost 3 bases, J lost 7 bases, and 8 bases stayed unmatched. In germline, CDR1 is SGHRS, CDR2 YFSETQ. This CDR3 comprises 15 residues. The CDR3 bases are TGCGCCAGCAGCTCACAGGGGGCGCCAGGACAGCCCCAGCATTTT. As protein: CASSSQGAPGQPQHF. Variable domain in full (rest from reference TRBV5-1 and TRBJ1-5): KAGVTQTPRYLIKTRGQQVTLSCSPISGHRSVSWYQQTPGQGLQFLFEYFSETQRNKGNFPGRFSGRQFSNSRSEMNVSTLELGDSALYLCASSSQGAPGQPQHFGDGTRLSIL.